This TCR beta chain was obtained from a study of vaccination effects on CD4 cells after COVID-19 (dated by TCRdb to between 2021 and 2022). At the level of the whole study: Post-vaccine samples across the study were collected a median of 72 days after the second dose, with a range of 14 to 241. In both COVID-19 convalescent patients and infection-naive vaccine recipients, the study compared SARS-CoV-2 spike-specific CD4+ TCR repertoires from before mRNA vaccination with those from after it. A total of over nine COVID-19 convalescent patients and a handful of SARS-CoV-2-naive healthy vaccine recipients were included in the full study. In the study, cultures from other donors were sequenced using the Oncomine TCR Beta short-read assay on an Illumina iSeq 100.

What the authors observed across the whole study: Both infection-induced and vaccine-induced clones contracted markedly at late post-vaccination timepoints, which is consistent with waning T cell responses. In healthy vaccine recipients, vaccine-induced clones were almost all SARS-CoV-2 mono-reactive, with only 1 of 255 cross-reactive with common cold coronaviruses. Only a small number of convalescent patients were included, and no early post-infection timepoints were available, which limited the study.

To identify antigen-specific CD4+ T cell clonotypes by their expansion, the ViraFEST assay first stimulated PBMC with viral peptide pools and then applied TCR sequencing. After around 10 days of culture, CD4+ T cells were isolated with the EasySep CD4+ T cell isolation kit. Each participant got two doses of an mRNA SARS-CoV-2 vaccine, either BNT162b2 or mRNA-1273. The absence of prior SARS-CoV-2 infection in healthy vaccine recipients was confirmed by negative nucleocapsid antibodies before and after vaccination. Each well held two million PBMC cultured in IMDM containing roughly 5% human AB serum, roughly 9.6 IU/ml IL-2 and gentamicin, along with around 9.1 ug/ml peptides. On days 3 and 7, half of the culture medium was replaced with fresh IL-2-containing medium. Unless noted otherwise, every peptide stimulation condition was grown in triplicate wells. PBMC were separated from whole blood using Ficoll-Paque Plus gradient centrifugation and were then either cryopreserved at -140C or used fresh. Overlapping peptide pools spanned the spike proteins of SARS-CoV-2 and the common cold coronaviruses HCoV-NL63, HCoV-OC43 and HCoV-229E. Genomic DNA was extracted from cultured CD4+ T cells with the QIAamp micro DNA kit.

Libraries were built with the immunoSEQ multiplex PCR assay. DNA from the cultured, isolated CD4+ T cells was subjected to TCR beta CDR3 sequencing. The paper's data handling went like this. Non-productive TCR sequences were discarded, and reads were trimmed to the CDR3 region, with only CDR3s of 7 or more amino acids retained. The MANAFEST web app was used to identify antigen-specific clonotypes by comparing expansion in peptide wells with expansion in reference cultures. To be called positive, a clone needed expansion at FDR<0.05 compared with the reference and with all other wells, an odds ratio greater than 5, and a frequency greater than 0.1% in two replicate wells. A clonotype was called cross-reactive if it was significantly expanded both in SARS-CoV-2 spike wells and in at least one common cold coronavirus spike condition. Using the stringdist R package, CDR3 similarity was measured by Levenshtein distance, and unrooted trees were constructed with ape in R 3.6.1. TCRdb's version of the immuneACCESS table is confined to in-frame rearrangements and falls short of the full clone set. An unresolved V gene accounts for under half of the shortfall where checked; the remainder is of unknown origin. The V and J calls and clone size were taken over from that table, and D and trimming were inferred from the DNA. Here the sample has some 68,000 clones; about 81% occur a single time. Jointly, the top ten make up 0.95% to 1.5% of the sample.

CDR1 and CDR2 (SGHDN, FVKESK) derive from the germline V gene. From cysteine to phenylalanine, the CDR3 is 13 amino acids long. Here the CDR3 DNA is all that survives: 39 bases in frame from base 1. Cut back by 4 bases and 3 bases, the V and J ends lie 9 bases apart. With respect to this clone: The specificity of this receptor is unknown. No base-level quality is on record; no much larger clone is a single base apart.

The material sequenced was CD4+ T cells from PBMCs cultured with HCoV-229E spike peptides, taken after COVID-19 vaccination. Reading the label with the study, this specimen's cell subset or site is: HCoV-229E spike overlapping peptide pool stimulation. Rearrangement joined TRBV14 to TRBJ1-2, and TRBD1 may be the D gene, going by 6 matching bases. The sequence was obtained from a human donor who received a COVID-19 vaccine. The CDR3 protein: CASSRDTYYGYTF. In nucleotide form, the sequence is TGTGCCAGCAGCCGGGACACCTACTATGGCTACACCTTC.